A single sample is the source of the 5 T cell receptor beta chains below, sequenced in a study of T cell repertoires in cytomegalovirus infection. TCRdb re-derived calls from the reads in MiXCR, one entry per CDR3 protein. Of more than 400,000 distinct CDR3 sequences listed, about 30% were seen once; the top ten hold under 15%. Material for sequencing was PBMCs. These receptors came from a human donor in good health (CMV status not recorded). Some clones in this sample may be carry-over from other donors' samples.

The chain carries TRBV20-1 and TRBJ2-1, with D possibly being TRBD1 (7 bases). The CDR3 loop spans 15 amino acids. The V and J ends lost 6 bases and 1 base respectively, with 16 bases between them. Per the germline V gene, CDR1 is DFQATT and CDR2 is SNEGSKA (reference sequence). The DNA for the CDR3 is TGCAGTGCAACACCCTCAGGGGGGTCCTACAATGAGCAGTTCTTC. This gives the protein CSATPSGGSYNEQFF.

This clonotype was recorded many times. The V call is TRBV6-2 or TRBV6-3, the J call TRBJ2-2; D is unclear. The CDR3 is 14 residues long. V was pared by 6 bases and J by 4 bases, with 12 bases between. Germline assignment: CDR1 MNHEY and CDR2 SVGEGT. The chain's CDR3 is CASRPHSFTGELFF. The CDR3 DNA reads as TGTGCCAGCAGGCCCCACAGCTTCACCGGGGAGCTGTTTTTT.

This clonotype was seen more than once but under ten times. The chain has TRBV30 and TRBJ1-2, with 8 bases identical to TRBD1. V was pared by 2 bases and J by 7 bases, with 15 bases of the junction left unmatched. Germline loops: CDR1 GTSNPN, CDR2 SVGIG (reference sequence). There are 16 residues in the CDR3. The CDR3 nucleotides read TGTGCCTGGAGTTCGACAGGGGCCCCCTCCGGGGCTGGCTACACCTTC. Protein sequence: CAWSSTGAPSGAGYTF. The full variable domain, rest sourced from reference TRBV30 and TRBJ1-2, is SQTIHQWPATLVQPVGSPLSLECTVEGTSNPNLYWYRQAAGRGLQLLFYSVGIGQISSEVPQNLSASRPQDRQFILSSKKLLLSDSGFYLCAWSSTGAPSGAGYTFGSGTRLTVV.

This clonotype has more than one count but fewer than ten. This CDR3 is CASSYDSPYEQYV. Here the CDR3 DNA reads TGTGCCAGCAGTTACGATAGTCCCTACGAGCAGTACGTC. The J gene is TRBJ2-7, the V gene TRBV6-6; D unclear. Trimming cost V 2 bases and J 2 bases, with 7 bases left between them. This CDR3 spans 13 amino acids. CDR1 is MNHNY and CDR2 is SVGAGI in the germline V gene (reference sequence).

This clonotype came up a few times. The rearrangement joins TRBV12-3 or TRBV12-4 to TRBJ2-1; 15 bases align to TRBD2. This CDR3 comprises 16 residues. With 0 bases clipped from V and 7 bases from J, the junction kept 1 base outside the gene matches. CDR3 sequence: CASSLAGLAGGNEQFF. The CDR3 nucleotides are TGTGCCAGCAGTTTAGCGGGACTAGCGGGAGGTAATGAGCAGTTCTTC.